The 8 T cell receptor beta chains listed next were all sequenced from one sample in a study of blood T cell repertoires in COVID-19 (TCRdb year 2020). Libraries came from the immunoSEQ multiplex PCR assay. TCRdb limited this immuneACCESS table to in-frame rearrangements with V and J called. A share of clones is missing; checked studies link under half to unresolved V genes, and the rest is unexplained. The sample yields 360,000 or so clones; 83% were counted once. Jointly, the top ten make up about 5.4% of the sample. The sample was PBMCs or T cells enriched from blood (not recorded which). Receptor source: a woman between 50 and 59 years old who had recovered from COVID-19.

This rearrangement joins TRBV11-2 to TRBJ1-1; D is unresolved. V lost 1 base to trimming and J lost 0 bases, with 15 bases between them. The CDR3 loop spans 17 amino acids. Germline V CDR1 and CDR2: SGHAT, FQNNGV. DNA of the CDR3: TGTGCCAGCAGCTTAGGTCGTCGCGGCACCCTGAACACTGAAGCTTTCTTT. As protein: CASSLGRRGTLNTEAFF.

The rearrangement joins TRBV5-1 to TRBJ2-1, with 7 bases that match TRBD1. V shed 6 bases and J 6 bases; nucleotides not matched to a gene: 9. The CDR3 length is 14 residues. CDR1 is SGHRS and CDR2 is YFSETQ in the germline V gene. This CDR3 reads CASIQTQGSNEQFF. The CDR3 bases are TGCGCCAGCATCCAAACACAGGGGTCCAATGAGCAGTTCTTC.

V and J are TRBV11-3 and TRBJ1-2; 8 nucleotides match TRBD1. Germline V lookup: CDR1 SGHNT, CDR2 YENEEA. Unmatched junction bases numbered 3, after V lost 9 bases and J lost 6 bases. The CDR3 extends over 11 amino acids. The CDR3 sequence is CASGQGNGYTF. In DNA form, the CDR3 reads TGTGCCAGTGGACAGGGTAATGGCTACACCTTC.

This clone appeared once. This chain connects TRBV7-2 to TRBJ1-2; 11 nucleotides match TRBD1. CDR1 and CDR2 (germline): SGHTA, FQGNSA. Unmatched junction bases numbered 8, after V lost 1 base and J lost 7 bases. The CDR3 covers 16 residues. In DNA form, the CDR3 reads TGTGCCAGCAGCTTAGGGTGGACAGGGGGCGCGGGTGGCTACACCTTC. Translating it yields CASSLGWTGGAGGYTF.

In this sample, this clone turned up a few times. The rearrangement joins TRBV3-1 (or the pseudogene TRBV3-2) to TRBJ2-3; D may be TRBD1 (5 bases). Looked up from germline, CDR1 is LGHDT and CDR2 is YNNKEL (reference sequence). This CDR3 has 13 residues. V shed 11 bases and J shed 2 bases, with 14 bases lying between them. Here the CDR3 DNA reads TGTGCCGGCCGGCGTGGGGCCACAGATACGCAGTATTTT. Its translation is CAGRRGATDTQYF.

This sequence joins TRBV25-1 and TRBJ1-2; 7 bases agree with TRBD1. Per the germline V gene, CDR1 is MGHDK and CDR2 is SYGVNS. The length of the CDR3 is 15 residues. V shed 4 bases and J 4 bases; nucleotides not matched to a gene: 9. The DNA for the CDR3 is TGTGCCAGCAGTGGGGAGTTAACAGGGGCCTATGGCTACACCTTC. It yields the protein CASSGELTGAYGYTF.

The rearrangement links TRBV12-3 or TRBV12-4 to TRBJ1-2, with D possibly TRBD1 on 6 matching bases. There are 13 residues in the CDR3. The germline V and J ends were trimmed by 4 bases and 4 bases, with 10 bases remaining between them. This CDR3 is CASSYRVSYGYTF. Written as DNA, the CDR3 is TGTGCCAGCAGTTACAGGGTTAGCTATGGCTACACCTTC.

The chain carries TRBV15 and TRBJ1-4; no definite D call. Germline CDR1 reads LNHNV; CDR2 reads YYDKDF (reference sequence). The CDR3 loop spans 12 amino acids. V lost 8 bases to trimming and J lost 4 bases, with 8 bases between them. The CDR3 is CATQRGNEKLFF. The CDR3 nucleotides are TGTGCCACCCAACGGGGTAATGAAAAACTGTTTTTT.